A single sample gave rise to the 7 T cell receptor beta chains below, sequenced in a study of beta chain features in type 1 diabetes (dated by TCRdb to 2017 to 2018). Points the paper makes about the study in general: Type 1 diabetes patients showed a moderate but significant shortening of TCRB CDR3 length in all four CD4+ subsets.

Their specific antigens are unknown. Libraries were constructed by the immunoSEQ multiplex PCR assay. The High Capacity cDNA Reverse Transcription Kit was used to reverse transcribe all of the isolated RNA, meaning that expressed TCRB transcripts were what got sequenced. TCRdb provides this immuneACCESS table in a form limited to in-frame rearrangements. Some clones are lacking; in checked studies, under half of them reflect an unresolved V gene, and why the rest are absent is not known. This sample has 300,000 to 450,000 clones in its table, and around a tenth of those were observed once. The leading ten clones occupy about 0.64% of the sample. Sequencing used central memory CD4+ T cells from blood. The receptors were gathered from a man younger than 40 with type 1 diabetes.

The V call is TRBV18, the J call TRBJ1-4; D gene ambiguous. The CDR3 loop spans 13 amino acids. Germline CDR1 reads KGHSH; CDR2 reads LQKENI. Trimming took off 2 bases at V and 5 bases at J, with 6 bases between the two ends. CDR3 amino acids: CASSPRRNEKLFF. The CDR3 nucleotides read TGTGCCAGCTCACCAAGGCGGAATGAAAAACTGTTTTTT.

This rearrangement joins TRBV7-2 to TRBJ2-7; 7 positions agree with TRBD2. This CDR3 is 15 amino acids long. Germline CDR1 is SGHTA and CDR2 is FQGNSA. V lost 1 base, J lost 2 bases, and 5 bases stayed unmatched. The CDR3 DNA follows: TGTGCCAGCAGCTTAGGTTCTAGCGGAACCTACGAGCAGTACTTC. Translation: CASSLGSSGTYEQYF.

This clone was recorded a few times. The chain combines TRBV7-3 with TRBJ2-5; D unresolved. The V end lost 2 bases, the J end lost 5 bases, and 6 bases lay between the germline ends. Germline-derived CDR1 and CDR2 are SGHTA and FQGTGA. The CDR3 extends over 12 amino acids. The CDR3 DNA follows: TGTGCCAGCAGCTTAGATACGGAGACCCAGTACTTC. Its protein is CASSLDTETQYF.

This clone came up a few times. V and J are TRBV19 and TRBJ1-1; D gene unclear. Per germline, CDR1 LNHDA and CDR2 SQIVND (reference sequence). Trimming took off 7 bases at V and 1 base at J, with 13 bases between the two ends. The CDR3 has 14 amino acids. The DNA of the CDR3 is TGTGCCAGTATTGATCGAGGGTCGAACACTGAAGCTTTCTTT. This sequence encodes CASIDRGSNTEAFF.

A word on this clone: Within the sample, other DNA sequences also encode this same CDR3. The V gene is TRBV7-2, the J gene TRBJ2-6; D is ambiguous. Germline assignment: CDR1 SGHTA and CDR2 FQGNSA. The CDR3 spans 16 residues. Between the trimmed V and J ends, which lost 2 bases and 1 base, there was a span of 9 bases. The CDR3: CASSLSPLSGANVLTF. Here the CDR3 DNA reads TGTGCCAGCAGCTTATCTCCCCTGTCTGGGGCCAACGTCCTGACTTTC. The full variable domain, with the rest looked up from reference TRBV7-2 and TRBJ2-6, is GAGVSQSPSNKVTEKGKDVELRCDPISGHTALYWYRQSLGQGLEFLIYFQGNSAPDKSGLPSDRFSAERTGGSVSTLTIQRTQQEDSAVYLCASSLSPLSGANVLTFGAGSRLTVL.

The genes are TRBV11-2 and TRBJ1-4; D unclear. Germline CDR1 reads SGHAT; CDR2 reads FQNNGV. This CDR3 region has 14 residues. Trimming stripped 3 bases from V and 5 bases from J, with 10 bases between. CDR3 protein: CASSFRGGNEKLFF. For the CDR3, the DNA is TGTGCCAGCAGCTTCCGAGGAGGGAATGAAAAACTGTTTTTT.

The chain employs TRBV4-3 and TRBJ2-3; the D call may be TRBD1 or TRBD2 (5 bases each). Germline V gene sequence: CDR1 LGHNA, CDR2 YSLEER. The CDR3 loop spans 13 amino acids. Trimming shortened V by 7 bases and J by 3 bases, and 11 bases separated the two germline ends. This CDR3 is CASKTEGTDTQYF. CDR3 sequence (DNA): TGCGCCAGCAAGACAGAGGGTACAGATACGCAGTATTTT.